A single sample gave rise to the 20 T cell receptor beta chains below, sequenced in a study of technical replicates of blood from several donors. Some clones are missing from TCRdb's copy, which holds only in-frame ones; the method was immunoSEQ multiplex PCR. Here the sample spans about 66,000 clones, approximately 88% being singletons. Material: PBMCs. These receptors all stem from a human donor in good health. Some clones in this sample may be carry-over from other donors' samples.

The chain couples TRBV7-9 to TRBJ2-7; D is possibly TRBD2 (6 bases). The germline gives CDR1 SEHNR, CDR2 FQNEAQ (reference sequence). V lost 5 bases, J lost 6 bases, and 20 bases lay in between. CDR3 length equals 15 residues. This CDR3 is CASSLLGGVVGEQYF. As DNA, the CDR3 is TGTGCCAGCAGCCTCCTGGGGGGAGTAGTTGGCGAGCAGTACTTC.

The CDR3 spells CALFPVSGPGELFF. The DNA of the CDR3 is TGTGCCCTCTTCCCAGTTAGTGGGCCCGGGGAGCTGTTTTTT. The gene calls are TRBV6-4 and TRBJ2-2; D gene ambiguous. In germline, CDR1 is MRHNA, CDR2 SNTAGT. The germline V and J ends were trimmed by 11 bases and 6 bases, with 19 bases remaining between them. The length of the CDR3 is 14 residues.

The chain combines TRBV2 with TRBJ1-1; D is unclear. The V and J ends lost 2 bases and 8 bases respectively, with 9 bases between them. The germline gives CDR1 SNHLY, CDR2 FYNNEI. The CDR3 extends over 12 amino acids. The CDR3 reads CASSEQALEAFF. In DNA form, the CDR3 reads TGTGCCAGCAGTGAACAGGCCCTGGAAGCTTTCTTT.

A single count supports this clone. Written as DNA, the CDR3 is TGCGCCAGCAGCCCGGCGGGGCAGGGGGCCAATACGCAGTATTTT. This sequence encodes CASSPAGQGANTQYF. The chain uses TRBV5-1 and TRBJ2-3, with TRBD1 identical over 8 bases. The CDR3 runs to 15 residues. Germline values: CDR1 SGHRS, CDR2 YFSETQ. J lost 7 bases, V lost 4 bases, and 11 bases had no gene match.

CDR3 DNA: TGTGCCAGCAGTCCGCGGGGCGCCGCCACTGAAGCTTTCTTT. Its protein product is CASSPRGAATEAFF. The rearrangement uses TRBV6-5 and TRBJ1-1; D is perhaps TRBD1 (5 bases). V shed 5 bases and J shed 4 bases, with 14 bases lying between them. Germline CDR1 MNHEY, CDR2 SVGAGI. The CDR3 totals 14 residues.

The chain has TRBV6-5 and TRBJ1-2, with D possibly matching TRBD1 (5 bases). V was pared by 7 bases and J by 4 bases, with 13 bases between. The CDR3 consists of 13 residues. The germline V gene encodes CDR1 MNHEY and CDR2 SVGAGI. CDR3 in amino acids: CASKPGTAYGYTF. The CDR3 bases are TGTGCCAGCAAACCCGGGACTGCCTATGGCTACACCTTC.

This clone has a handful of counts. This chain links TRBV10-3 with TRBJ1-5, with D unresolved. The germline V gene has CDR1 ENHRY and CDR2 SYGVKD. V lost 0 bases, J lost 6 bases, and 9 bases lay in between. The CDR3 totals 14 residues. CDR3 region: CAISESKSGQPQHF. The DNA of the CDR3 is TGTGCCATCAGTGAGTCGAAGTCGGGTCAGCCCCAGCATTTT.

The chain joins TRBV29-1 to TRBJ2-7; 9 bases are a match to TRBD1. Germline trimming cut 7 bases from V and 4 bases from J; bases unmatched to any gene: 5. The CDR3 runs 12 residues. CDR1 is SQVTM, CDR2 ANQGSEA, per germline. The CDR3 loop reads CSGRDRVYEQYF. CDR3 coding DNA: TGCAGCGGCCGGGACAGGGTGTACGAGCAGTACTTC.

V usage is TRBV11-1 and J usage is TRBJ1-4; D might be TRBD1 (6 bases). The germline V and J ends were trimmed by 2 bases and 3 bases, with 10 bases remaining between them. Germline V CDR1 and CDR2: SGHAT, FQDESV (reference sequence). The CDR3 has 15 residues. CDR3 DNA: TGTGCCAGCAGCTTACAAGGGGGAGCTAATGAAAAACTGTTTTTT. Protein product: CASSLQGGANEKLFF.

V and J are TRBV7-2 and TRBJ1-6; D is uncertain. Trimming left V 1 base short and J 14 bases short, with 21 bases between. CDR3 length: 16 amino acids. Per the germline V gene, CDR1 is SGHTA and CDR2 is FQGNSA. The CDR3 spells CASSLGVRSRGSALHF. CDR3 coding DNA: TGTGCCAGCAGCTTAGGTGTGAGGAGCCGGGGTTCGGCCCTCCACTTT.

The chain uses TRBV29-1 and TRBJ2-4, with 12 bases matching TRBD1. The germline V gene encodes CDR1 SQVTM and CDR2 ANQGSEA. The CDR3 spans 14 residues. Trimming at V came to 4 bases and at J to 8 bases, leaving 6 bases not matched to a gene. CDR3 nucleotide sequence: TGCAGCGTTGGAGGGACAGGGGGCGCGGACATTCAGTACTTC. It yields the protein CSVGGTGGADIQYF.

V usage is TRBV4-3 and J usage is TRBJ2-6, with D perhaps matching TRBD2 (7 bases). The CDR3 has 16 residues. Per the germline V gene, CDR1 is LGHNA and CDR2 is YSLEER. Trimming shortened V by 3 bases and J by 4 bases, and 13 bases separated the two germline ends. CDR3 in amino acids: CASSQIGGTGANVLTF. The CDR3 DNA reads as TGCGCCAGCAGCCAGATCGGGGGGACAGGGGCCAACGTCCTGACTTTC.

The rearrangement joins TRBV28 to TRBJ1-5; D is possibly TRBD1 (5 bases). Germline V lookup: CDR1 MDHEN, CDR2 SYDVKM. V gave up 5 bases and J gave up 4 bases, with 18 bases separating them. The CDR3 has 16 amino acids. Here the CDR3 reads CASSNLRLGGNQPQHF. The DNA for the CDR3 is TGTGCCAGCAGTAACCTACGCCTGGGGGGAAATCAGCCCCAGCATTTT.

The chain links TRBV7-2 to TRBJ2-5; 10 nucleotides align to TRBD2. Germline V gene data show CDR1 as SGHTA and CDR2 as FQGNSA. V was clipped by 5 bases and J by 1 base; unmatched bases: 13. The CDR3 runs 18 residues. The CDR3 loop is CASSRRGAGGDRQETQYF. Written as DNA, the CDR3 is TGTGCCAGCAGCCGGAGAGGAGCGGGGGGGGACCGCCAAGAGACCCAGTACTTC.

This chain connects TRBV9 to TRBJ1-2; D may be TRBD1 (6 bases). The V and J ends lost 0 bases and 2 bases respectively, with 11 bases between them. Per the germline V gene, CDR1 is SGDLS and CDR2 is YYNGEE. The CDR3 is 15 residues long. CDR3 sequence: CASSVGLGANYGYTF. The CDR3, as DNA: TGTGCCAGCAGCGTAGGTCTGGGGGCAAACTATGGCTACACCTTC.

The genes are TRBV4-3 and TRBJ1-4; D might be TRBD1 (5 bases). V shed 4 bases and J shed 10 bases, with 19 bases lying between them. Germline V CDR1 and CDR2: LGHNA, YSLEER. The CDR3 runs to 15 residues. The chain's CDR3 is CASSRQRGEMGKLFF. The CDR3 region has the DNA TGCGCCAGCAGCCGCCAACGGGGGGAAATGGGAAAACTGTTTTTT.

The V gene is TRBV29-1, the J gene TRBJ2-5; D remains ambiguous. The V gene's germline CDR1 is SQVTM and CDR2 ANQGSEA. V was pared by 5 bases and J by 1 base, with 11 bases between. The CDR3 extends over 13 amino acids. CDR3 in amino acids: CSVSWLVQETQYF. In nucleotides, the CDR3 is TGCAGCGTTTCTTGGCTAGTCCAAGAGACCCAGTACTTC.

The chain is built from TRBV12-5 and TRBJ2-2, with no clear D. Looked up from germline, CDR1 is LGHNT and CDR2 is FRNRAP. Trimming left V 1 base short and J 3 bases short, with 6 bases between. This CDR3 spans 14 amino acids. CDR3 loop: CASGLGLDTGELFF. In DNA, the CDR3 is TGTGCTAGTGGTTTGGGACTGGACACCGGGGAGCTGTTTTTT.

The gene calls are TRBV2 and TRBJ2-2; no firm D call. V dropped 4 bases and J dropped 0 bases, with 9 bases sitting between them. Germline CDR1 is SNHLY and CDR2 is FYNNEI. The CDR3 sequence is 15 residues long. DNA of the CDR3: TGTGCCAGCAGTGCTTTCACTTCGAACACCGGGGAGCTGTTTTTT. Translated: CASSAFTSNTGELFF.

The rearrangement uses TRBV5-4 and TRBJ2-7, with D possibly TRBD1 on 6 matching bases. Germline CDR1 reads SGHNT; CDR2 reads YYREEE (reference sequence). The CDR3 covers 13 residues. V was clipped by 5 bases and J by 6 bases, with 15 bases between them. The CDR3 is CASRGAGSVEQYF. For the CDR3, the DNA is TGTGCCAGCAGGGGGGCAGGGTCGGTCGAGCAGTACTTC. The full variable domain, rest sourced from reference TRBV5-4 and TRBJ2-7, is ETGVTQSPTHLIKTRGQQVTLRCSSQSGHNTVSWYQQALGQGPQFIFQYYREEENGRGNFPPRFSGLQFPNYSSELNVNALELDDSALYLCASRGAGSVEQYFGPGTRLTVT.